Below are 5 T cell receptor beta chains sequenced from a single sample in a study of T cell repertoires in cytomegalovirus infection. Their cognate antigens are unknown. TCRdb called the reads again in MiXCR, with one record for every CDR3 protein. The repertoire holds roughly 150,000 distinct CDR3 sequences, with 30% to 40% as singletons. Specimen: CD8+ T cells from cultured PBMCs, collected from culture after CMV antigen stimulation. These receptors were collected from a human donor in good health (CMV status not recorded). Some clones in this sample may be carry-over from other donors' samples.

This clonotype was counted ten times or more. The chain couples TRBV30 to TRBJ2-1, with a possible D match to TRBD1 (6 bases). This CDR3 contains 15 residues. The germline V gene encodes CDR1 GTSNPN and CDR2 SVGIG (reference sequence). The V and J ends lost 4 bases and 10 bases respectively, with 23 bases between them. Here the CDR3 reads CAWTAAMGALKEQFF. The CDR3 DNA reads TGTGCCTGGACCGCAGCAATGGGGGCCCTGAAGGAGCAGTTCTTC.

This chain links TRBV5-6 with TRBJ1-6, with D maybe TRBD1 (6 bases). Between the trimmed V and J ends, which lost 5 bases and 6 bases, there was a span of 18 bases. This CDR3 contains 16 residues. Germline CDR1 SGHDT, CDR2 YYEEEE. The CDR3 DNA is TGTGCCAGCAGGAGTAACAGGGATATCCGTAATTCACCCCTCCACTTT. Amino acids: CASRSNRDIRNSPLHF.

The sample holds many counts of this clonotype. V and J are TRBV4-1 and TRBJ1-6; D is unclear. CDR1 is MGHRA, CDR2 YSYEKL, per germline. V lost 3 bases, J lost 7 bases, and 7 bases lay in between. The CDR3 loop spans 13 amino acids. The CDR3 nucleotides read TGCGCCAGCAGCCAGGGTACGAATTCACCCCTCCACTTT. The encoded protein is CASSQGTNSPLHF.

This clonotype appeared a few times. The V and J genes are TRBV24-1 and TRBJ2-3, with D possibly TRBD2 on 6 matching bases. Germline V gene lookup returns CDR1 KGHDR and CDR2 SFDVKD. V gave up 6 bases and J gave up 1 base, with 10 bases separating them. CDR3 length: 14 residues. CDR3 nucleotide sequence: TGTGCCACCAGTCGCGGGATCGGCACAGATACGCAGTATTTT. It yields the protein CATSRGIGTDTQYF.

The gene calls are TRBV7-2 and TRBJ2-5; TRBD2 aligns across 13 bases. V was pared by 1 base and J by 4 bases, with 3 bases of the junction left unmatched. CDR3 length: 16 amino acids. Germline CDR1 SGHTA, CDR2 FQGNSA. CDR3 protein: CASSLVLAGGGETQYF. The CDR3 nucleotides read TGTGCCAGCAGCTTAGTACTAGCGGGGGGGGGAGAGACCCAGTACTTC.